The text below deals with one T cell receptor beta chain. This specimen comes from a study of blood T cell repertoires in COVID-19. Study-wide context: PBMCs, B-cell-depleted T cells, or T cells provided the cDNA or gDNA that made up the material.

From germline, CDR1 is MNHNY and CDR2 SVGAGI (reference sequence). The CDR3 spans 13 residues. V was clipped by 5 bases and J by 6 bases, with 14 bases between them. Original methodology: Estimation of nucleated cell counts relied on the amplification of reference gene primers. Profiled with immunoSEQ multiplex PCR; TCRdb holds only in-frame clones, not every one. The DNA was the basis for D and trimming; V, J and clone size are from that table. The profile shows hundreds of thousands of clones, 88% of them singletons. The chain employs TRBV6-6 and TRBJ2-7, with a possible D match to TRBD1 (6 bases). The sample comprised peripheral blood. This receptor was taken from a human donor in a cohort sampled during active COVID-19. The CDR3 region has the DNA TGTGCCAGCAGTCCCACAGGGTCGGGCGAGCAGTACTTC. Translating gives CASSPTGSGEQYF.